These T cell receptor beta chains were read from a single sample in a study of T cells after yellow fever vaccination. TCRdb re-analysed the 5' RACE reads in MiXCR, keeping a single row per CDR3 protein. The sample comprises about 300,000 distinct CDR3 sequences, 8.7% of which are singletons, and over 3% rests with the top ten. The sequencing used CD4+ T cells sorted from PBMCs, collected 5 days after the yellow fever booster vaccination. These receptors were obtained from a man between 18 and 29 years old who received the YFV17D yellow fever vaccine. Both conserved end residues are part of each CDR3. Fields, in order: V gene, D gene, clone size, J gene, CDR3 protein, CDR3 DNA. A D gene is named only where the DNA matches it firmly. Rows may omit the clone size; those that give it use once, few, many or a size class.

TRBV6-2/TRBV6-3	TRBD1	once	TRBJ2-7	CASSSGTGRYEQYF	TGTGCCAGCAGCTCCGGGACAGGGAGGTATGAGCAGTACTTC
TRBV9	NA	NA	TRBJ1-1	CASSGHSYTEAFF	TGTGCCAGCAGCGGCCACAGCTACACTGAAGCTTTCTTT
TRBV20-1	NA	NA	TRBJ1-1	CSAARGNTEAFF	TGCAGTGCCGCAAGGGGGAACACTGAAGCTTTCTTT
TRBV5-1	NA	few	TRBJ2-5	CASSLASAIETQYF	TGCGCCAGCAGCTTGGCTTCGGCTATAGAGACCCAGTACTTC
TRBV9	NA	few	TRBJ2-4	CASSADWGWSIQYF	TGTGCCAGCAGCGCGGACTGGGGATGGAGCATTCAGTACTTC
TRBV20-1	NA	many	TRBJ2-5	CSAYRDNQETQYF	TGCAGTGCTTACAGGGACAACCAAGAGACCCAGTACTTC
TRBV2	TRBD2	NA	TRBJ2-3	CASMREAGGPNTQYF	TGTGCCAGCATGAGAGAAGCGGGGGGGCCAAATACGCAGTATTTT
TRBV2	NA	many	TRBJ2-1	CASSERKSGTNNEQFF	TGTGCCAGCAGTGAGCGAAAGTCCGGGACGAACAATGAGCAGTTCTTC
TRBV4-1	TRBD1	few	TRBJ1-2	CASSLLRDRNGYTF	TGCGCCAGCAGCCTTCTCCGGGACAGGAATGGCTACACCTTC
TRBV20-1	NA	few	TRBJ1-5	CSVGGGIGQPQHF	TGCAGTGTAGGCGGCGGAATAGGTCAGCCCCAGCATTTT
TRBV5-1	NA	many	TRBJ1-3	CASSLDAAGAFGNTIYF	TGCGCCAGCAGCTTGGACGCCGCGGGCGCATTCGGAAACACCATATATTTT
TRBV6-6	NA	NA	TRBJ1-3	CASRRQSSGNTIYF	TGTGCCAGCAGGCGACAGTCCTCTGGAAACACCATATATTTT
TRBV20-1	NA	few	TRBJ1-1	CSAWGFGTEAFF	TGCAGTGCCTGGGGTTTTGGAACTGAAGCTTTCTTT
TRBV3-1	NA	few	TRBJ2-1	CASSQLRSGDEQFF	TGTGCCAGCAGCCAATTGCGGTCGGGTGATGAGCAGTTCTTC
TRBV5-5	TRBD1	NA	TRBJ2-4	CASSLRTGGGIQYF	TGTGCCAGCAGCTTACGAACAGGGGGTGGCATTCAGTACTTC
TRBV15	NA	NA	TRBJ2-3	CATSRDATGDTQYF	TGTGCCACCAGCAGAGATGCGACCGGAGATACGCAGTATTTT
TRBV24-1	NA	few	TRBJ2-3	CATDPPYGQDTQYF	TGTGCCACCGATCCACCGTATGGCCAAGATACGCAGTATTTT
TRBV28	NA	NA	TRBJ2-5	CASSRPRGRETQYF	TGTGCCAGCAGTCGACCCAGGGGACGGGAGACCCAGTACTTC
TRBV6-2/TRBV6-3	NA	NA	TRBJ1-6	CASSYGTLNSPLHF	TGTGCCAGCAGTTACGGGACGCTGAATTCACCCCTCCACTTT
TRBV5-4	NA	many	TRBJ2-5	CASSLIWTGAYGETQYF	TGTGCCAGCAGCTTGATCTGGACTGGAGCCTATGGGGAGACCCAGTACTTC
TRBV4-3	TRBD2	few	TRBJ2-3	CASSQDPSGGADTQYF	TGCGCCAGCAGCCAAGACCCTAGCGGGGGTGCAGATACGCAGTATTTT
TRBV5-4	NA	few	TRBJ1-1	CASSPGGSVRGTEAFF	TGTGCCAGCAGCCCCGGAGGGTCCGTCCGAGGCACTGAAGCTTTCTTT
TRBV19	NA	few	TRBJ2-1	CASSRAGRGSWNEQFF	TGTGCCAGTAGTAGGGCCGGTAGGGGATCTTGGAATGAGCAGTTCTTC
TRBV7-8	NA	few	TRBJ1-4	CASSLNRRGFNEKLFF	TGTGCCAGCAGCTTAAACAGAAGGGGTTTTAATGAAAAACTGTTTTTT
TRBV7-2	NA	many	TRBJ2-3	CASSFLRTATDTQYF	TGTGCCAGCAGCTTCCTAAGGACGGCCACAGATACGCAGTATTTT
TRBV5-4	TRBD2	few	TRBJ2-5	CASSFWTRKQYQETQYF	TGTGCCAGCAGCTTCTGGACTAGGAAGCAGTACCAAGAGACCCAGTACTTC
TRBV20-1	TRBD2	few	TRBJ2-3	CSVLRGGQGDTQYF	TGCAGTGTCTTGCGGGGGGGCCAGGGAGATACGCAGTATTTT
TRBV10-3	TRBD1	many	TRBJ2-3	CAISADRGPTDTQYF	TGTGCCATCAGTGCGGACAGGGGGCCCACAGATACGCAGTATTTT
TRBV4-2	NA	NA	TRBJ1-4	CASSGGRDEKLFF	TGTGCCAGCAGCGGCGGACGCGATGAAAAACTGTTTTTT
TRBV7-2	TRBD2	NA	TRBJ2-5	CASSATSGGPWETQYF	TGTGCCAGCAGCGCTACTAGCGGGGGCCCTTGGGAGACCCAGTACTTC
TRBV5-5	TRBD1	NA	TRBJ1-2	CASSFSGSTGRYGYTF	TGTGCCAGCAGCTTTTCGGGGTCGACAGGGAGGTATGGCTACACCTTC
TRBV6-1	NA	NA	TRBJ2-5	CASTRGTPQETQYF	TGTGCCAGCACCCGAGGGACTCCGCAAGAGACCCAGTACTTC
TRBV7-9	NA	NA	TRBJ1-2	CASTAVEGYTF	TGTGCCAGCACCGCGGTGGAGGGCTACACCTTC
TRBV10-2	NA	many	TRBJ2-3	CASSDLGVETDTQYF	TGCGCCAGCAGTGATCTGGGGGTTGAGACAGATACGCAGTATTTT
TRBV5-4	NA	NA	TRBJ1-3	CASSSGVLGGNTIYF	TGTGCCAGCAGCTCCGGGGTTCTTGGAGGAAACACCATATATTTT
TRBV24-1	TRBD1	NA	TRBJ1-5	CATTGQLNQPQHF	TGTGCCACCACGGGACAGCTGAATCAGCCCCAGCATTTT
TRBV6-5	NA	few	TRBJ1-5	CASSYGPGAGQPQHF	TGTGCCAGCAGTTACGGTCCGGGGGCGGGTCAGCCCCAGCATTTT
TRBV4-3	NA	few	TRBJ1-6	CASSQERPAVRIIRPLHF	TGCGCCAGCAGCCAAGAACGGCCTGCCGTTAGGATAATTCGACCCCTCCACTTT
TRBV6-6	NA	NA	TRBJ2-7	CASSDTGRQNYEQYF	TGTGCCAGCAGTGACACAGGGAGACAAAACTACGAGCAGTACTTC
TRBV2	NA	once	TRBJ2-5	CASSLRTSYETQYF	TGTGCCAGCAGCCTCAGGACCAGTTATGAGACCCAGTACTTC
TRBV6-5	NA	few	TRBJ1-3	CASSYSRGYGNTIYF	TGTGCCAGCAGTTACTCCAGGGGCTACGGAAACACCATATATTTT
TRBV5-1	NA	many	TRBJ2-2	CASSGRANTGELFF	TGCGCCAGCAGCGGCAGGGCGAACACCGGGGAGCTGTTTTTT
TRBV7-9	TRBD1	many	TRBJ2-2	CASRGQGISSTGELFF	TGTGCCAGCAGAGGACAGGGAATCTCTAGCACCGGGGAGCTGTTTTTT
TRBV4-2	NA	NA	TRBJ1-5	CASSQEGIGQPQHF	TGTGCCAGCAGCCAAGAGGGTATCGGTCAGCCCCAGCATTTT
TRBV5-1	TRBD1	many	TRBJ2-7	CASGSTGAYEQYF	TGCGCCAGCGGGTCGACAGGGGCCTACGAGCAGTACTTC
TRBV12-3/TRBV12-4	NA	once	TRBJ2-1	CASSLWQGDNEQFF	TGTGCCAGCAGTTTGTGGCAGGGCGATAATGAGCAGTTCTTC
TRBV19	NA	few	TRBJ1-1	CASSMGTPMNTEAFF	TGTGCCAGTAGTATGGGAACGCCGATGAACACTGAAGCTTTCTTT
TRBV7-2	NA	NA	TRBJ2-5	CASSLNQLGETQYF	TGTGCCAGCAGCTTAAATCAGTTGGGCGAGACCCAGTACTTC
TRBV20-1	TRBD1	NA	TRBJ1-1	CSASRAGGPHTEAFF	TGCAGTGCTAGTCGGGCAGGGGGCCCCCACACTGAAGCTTTCTTT
TRBV4-1	NA	NA	TRBJ2-1	CASSQDQRANEQFF	TGCGCCAGCAGCCAAGATCAGAGAGCGAATGAGCAGTTCTTC
TRBV5-1	NA	many	TRBJ2-1	CASSFMTSYNEQFF	TGCGCCAGCAGCTTTATGACCTCCTACAATGAGCAGTTCTTC
TRBV7-2	TRBD2	many	TRBJ2-1	CASSLALSGGYNEQFF	TGTGCCAGCAGCTTAGCGCTTAGCGGGGGTTACAATGAGCAGTTCTTC
TRBV19	NA	few	TRBJ1-5	CASSISRGNQPQHF	TGTGCCAGTAGTATTTCGAGAGGCAATCAGCCCCAGCATTTT
TRBV5-1	NA	many	TRBJ2-1	CASAFGDEQFF	TGCGCCAGCGCATTCGGCGATGAGCAGTTCTTC
TRBV20-1	NA	many	TRBJ2-6	CSASKQPFSGANVLTF	TGCAGTGCTAGTAAACAGCCATTCTCTGGGGCCAACGTCCTGACTTTC
TRBV7-3	TRBD1	many	TRBJ1-2	CANRTGVNYGYTF	TGTGCCAACAGGACAGGGGTGAACTATGGCTACACCTTC
TRBV7-2	TRBD1	many	TRBJ2-1	CASSPWDRPNEQFF	TGTGCCAGCAGCCCCTGGGACAGGCCGAATGAGCAGTTCTTC
TRBV29-1	TRBD2	few	TRBJ2-3	CSSVAGGEDTQYF	TGCAGCTCCGTAGCGGGGGGTGAAGATACGCAGTATTTT
TRBV7-2	NA	few	TRBJ2-5	CASSSRSLETQYF	TGTGCCAGCAGCTCCCGGTCCCTGGAGACCCAGTACTTC
TRBV10-3	TRBD2	few	TRBJ2-2	CATKDPPGRAGDTGELFF	TGTGCCACCAAAGACCCCCCCGGTCGAGCGGGGGACACCGGGGAGCTGTTTTTT